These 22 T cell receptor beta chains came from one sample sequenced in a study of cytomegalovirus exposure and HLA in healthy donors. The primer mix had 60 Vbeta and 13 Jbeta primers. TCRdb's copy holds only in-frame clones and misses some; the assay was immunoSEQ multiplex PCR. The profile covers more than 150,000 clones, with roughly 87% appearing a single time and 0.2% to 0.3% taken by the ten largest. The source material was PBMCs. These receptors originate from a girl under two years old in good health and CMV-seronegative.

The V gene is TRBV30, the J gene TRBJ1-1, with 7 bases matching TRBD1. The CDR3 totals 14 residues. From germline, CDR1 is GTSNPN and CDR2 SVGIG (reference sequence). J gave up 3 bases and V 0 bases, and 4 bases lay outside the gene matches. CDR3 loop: CAWSVQGVDTEAFF. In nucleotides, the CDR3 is TGTGCCTGGAGTGTCCAGGGGGTAGACACTGAAGCTTTCTTT.

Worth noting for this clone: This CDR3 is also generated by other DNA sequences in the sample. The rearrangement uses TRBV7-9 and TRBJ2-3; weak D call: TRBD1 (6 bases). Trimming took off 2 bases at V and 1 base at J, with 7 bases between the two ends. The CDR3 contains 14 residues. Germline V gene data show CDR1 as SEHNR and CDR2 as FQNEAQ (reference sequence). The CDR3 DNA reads TGTGCCAGCAGCTTAAAGGGGGGCACAGATACGCAGTATTTT. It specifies CASSLKGGTDTQYF.

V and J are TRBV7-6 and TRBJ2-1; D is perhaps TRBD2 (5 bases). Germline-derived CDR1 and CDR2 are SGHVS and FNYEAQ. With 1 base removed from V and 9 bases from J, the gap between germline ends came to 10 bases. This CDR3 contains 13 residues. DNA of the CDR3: TGTGCCAGCAGCTTAGGGGCGGCGGGTGAGCAGTTCTTC. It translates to CASSLGAAGEQFF.

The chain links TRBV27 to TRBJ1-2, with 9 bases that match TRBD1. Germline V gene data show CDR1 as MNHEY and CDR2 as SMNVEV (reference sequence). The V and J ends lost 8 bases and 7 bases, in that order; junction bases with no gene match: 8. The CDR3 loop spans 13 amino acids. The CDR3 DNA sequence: TGTGCCAGCGTTCAACAGGGGGCGCTTGGCTACACCTTC. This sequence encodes CASVQQGALGYTF.

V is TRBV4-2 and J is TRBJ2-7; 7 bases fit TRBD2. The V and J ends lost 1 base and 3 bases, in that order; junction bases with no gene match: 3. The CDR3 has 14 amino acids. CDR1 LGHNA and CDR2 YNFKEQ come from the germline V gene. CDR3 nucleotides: TGTGCCAGCAGCCAAGGGACTAGAGACTACGAGCAGTACTTC. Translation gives CASSQGTRDYEQYF.

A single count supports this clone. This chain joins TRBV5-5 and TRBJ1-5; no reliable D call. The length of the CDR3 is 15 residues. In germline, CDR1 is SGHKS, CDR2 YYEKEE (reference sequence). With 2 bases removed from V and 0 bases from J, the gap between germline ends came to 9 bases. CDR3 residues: CASSFEGISNQPQHF. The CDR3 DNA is TGTGCCAGCAGCTTCGAGGGAATTAGCAATCAGCCCCAGCATTTT.

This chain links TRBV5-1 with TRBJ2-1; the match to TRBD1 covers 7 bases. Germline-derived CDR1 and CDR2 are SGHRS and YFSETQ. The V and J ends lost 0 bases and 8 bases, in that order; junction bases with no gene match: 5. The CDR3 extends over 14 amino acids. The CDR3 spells CASSLGAQGDEQFF. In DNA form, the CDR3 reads TGCGCCAGCAGCTTGGGGGCCCAGGGGGATGAGCAGTTCTTC.

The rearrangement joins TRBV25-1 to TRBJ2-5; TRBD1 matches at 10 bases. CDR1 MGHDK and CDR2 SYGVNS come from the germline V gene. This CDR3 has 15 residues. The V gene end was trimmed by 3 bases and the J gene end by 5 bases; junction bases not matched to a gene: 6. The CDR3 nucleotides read TGTGCCAGCAGTGACCCCGGACAGGGGGGGGAGACCCAGTACTTC. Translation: CASSDPGQGGETQYF. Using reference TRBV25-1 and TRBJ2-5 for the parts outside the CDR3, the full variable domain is EADIYQTPRYLVIGTGKKITLECSQTMGHDKMYWYQQDPGMELHLIHYSYGVNSTEKGDLSSESTVSRIRTEHFPLTLESARPSHTSQYLCASSDPGQGGETQYFGPGTRLLVL.

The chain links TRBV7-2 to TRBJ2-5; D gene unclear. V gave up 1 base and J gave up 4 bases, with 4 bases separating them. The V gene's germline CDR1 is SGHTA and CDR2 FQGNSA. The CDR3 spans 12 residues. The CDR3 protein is CASSLVRETQYF. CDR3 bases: TGTGCCAGCAGCTTAGTTAGAGAGACCCAGTACTTC.

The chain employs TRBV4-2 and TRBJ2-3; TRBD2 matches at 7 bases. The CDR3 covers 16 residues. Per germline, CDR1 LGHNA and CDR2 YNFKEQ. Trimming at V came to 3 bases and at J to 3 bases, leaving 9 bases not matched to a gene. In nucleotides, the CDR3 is TGTGCCAGCAGCCAGGGAGGACTAGTCGATACAGATACGCAGTATTTT. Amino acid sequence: CASSQGGLVDTDTQYF.

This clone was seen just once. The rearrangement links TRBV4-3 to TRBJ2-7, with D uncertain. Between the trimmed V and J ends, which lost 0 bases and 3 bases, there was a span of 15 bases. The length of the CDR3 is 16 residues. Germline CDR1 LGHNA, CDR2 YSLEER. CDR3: CASSQDYGSTHYEQYF. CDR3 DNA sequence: TGCGCCAGCAGCCAAGATTATGGTAGCACCCACTACGAGCAGTACTTC.

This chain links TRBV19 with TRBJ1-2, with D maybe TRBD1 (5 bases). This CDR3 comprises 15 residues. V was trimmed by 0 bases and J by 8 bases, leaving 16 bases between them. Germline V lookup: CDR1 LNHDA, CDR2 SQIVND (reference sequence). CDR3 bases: TGTGCCAGTAGTATAGATCTGACCCAGGGTGGCGGCTACACCTTC. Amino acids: CASSIDLTQGGGYTF.

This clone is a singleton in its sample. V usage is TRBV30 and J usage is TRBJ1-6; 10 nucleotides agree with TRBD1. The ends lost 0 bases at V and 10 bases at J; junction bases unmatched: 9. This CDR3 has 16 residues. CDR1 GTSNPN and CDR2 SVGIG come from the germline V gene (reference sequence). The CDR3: CAWSVYRDRGTSPLHF. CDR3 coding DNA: TGTGCCTGGAGTGTCTACCGGGACAGGGGTACCTCACCCCTCCACTTT.

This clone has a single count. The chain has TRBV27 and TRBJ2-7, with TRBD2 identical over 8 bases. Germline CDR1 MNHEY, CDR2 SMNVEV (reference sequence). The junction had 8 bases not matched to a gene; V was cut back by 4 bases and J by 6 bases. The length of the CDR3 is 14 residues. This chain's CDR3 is CASSSGRTSSEQYF. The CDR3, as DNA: TGTGCCAGCAGTTCCGGCAGGACTAGCTCCGAGCAGTACTTC.

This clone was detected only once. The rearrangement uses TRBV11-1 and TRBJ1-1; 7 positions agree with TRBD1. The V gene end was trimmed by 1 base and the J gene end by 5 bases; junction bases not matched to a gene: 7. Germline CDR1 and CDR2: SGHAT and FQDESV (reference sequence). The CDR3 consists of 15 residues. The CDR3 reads CASSLEVTGFTEAFF. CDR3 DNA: TGTGCCAGCAGCTTAGAGGTGACAGGGTTTACTGAAGCTTTCTTT.

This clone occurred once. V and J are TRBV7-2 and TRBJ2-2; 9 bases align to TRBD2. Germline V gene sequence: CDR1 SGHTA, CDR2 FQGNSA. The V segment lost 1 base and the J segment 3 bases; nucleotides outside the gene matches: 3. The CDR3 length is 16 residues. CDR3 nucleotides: TGTGCCAGCAGCTTAGGACTAGCGGAGCACACCGGGGAGCTGTTTTTT. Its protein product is CASSLGLAEHTGELFF.

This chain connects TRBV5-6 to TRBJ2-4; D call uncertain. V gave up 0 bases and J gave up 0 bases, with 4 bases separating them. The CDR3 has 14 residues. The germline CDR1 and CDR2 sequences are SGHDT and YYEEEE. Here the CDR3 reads CASSLVLAKNIQYF. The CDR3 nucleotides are TGTGCCAGCAGCTTGGTTCTAGCCAAAAACATTCAGTACTTC.

DNA for the CDR3: TGTGCCACCTGTGAGGCGGGGGCAGATACGCAGTATTTT. Translation: CATCEAGADTQYF. The chain carries TRBV13 and TRBJ2-3, with 7 bases aligning to TRBD2. Trimming took 10 bases from V and 4 from J; bases not matched to a gene: 8. This CDR3 has 13 amino acids. CDR1 and CDR2 (germline): PRHDT, FYEKMQ (reference sequence).

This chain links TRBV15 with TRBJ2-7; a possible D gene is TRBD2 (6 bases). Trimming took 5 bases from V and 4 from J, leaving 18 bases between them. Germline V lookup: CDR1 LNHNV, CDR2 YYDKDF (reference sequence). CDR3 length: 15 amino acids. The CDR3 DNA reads TGTGCCACCAGCCCCCGGGGGAACCTGAGGTACGAGCAGTACTTC. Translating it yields CATSPRGNLRYEQYF.

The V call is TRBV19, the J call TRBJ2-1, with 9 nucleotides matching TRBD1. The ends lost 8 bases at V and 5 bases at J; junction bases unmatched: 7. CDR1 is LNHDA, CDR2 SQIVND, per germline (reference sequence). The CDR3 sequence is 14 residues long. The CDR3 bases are TGTGCCAGTTGGGACAGGGCAGGGAACAATGAGCAGTTCTTC. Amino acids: CASWDRAGNNEQFF.

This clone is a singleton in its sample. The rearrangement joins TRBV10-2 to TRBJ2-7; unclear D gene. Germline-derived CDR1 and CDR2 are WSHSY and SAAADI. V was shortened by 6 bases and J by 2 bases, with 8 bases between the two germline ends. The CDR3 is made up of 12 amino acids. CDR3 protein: CASRERAYEQYF. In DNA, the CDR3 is TGCGCCAGCAGAGAGAGAGCCTACGAGCAGTACTTC.

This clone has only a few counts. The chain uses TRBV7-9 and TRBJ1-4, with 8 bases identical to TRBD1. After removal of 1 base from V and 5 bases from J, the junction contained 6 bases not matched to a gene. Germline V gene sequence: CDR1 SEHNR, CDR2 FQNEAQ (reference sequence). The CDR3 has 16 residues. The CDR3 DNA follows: TGTGCCAGCAGCTTAGGAGACAGGGGCCGAAATGAAAAACTGTTTTTT. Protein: CASSLGDRGRNEKLFF.